This T cell receptor beta chain is from a study of T cell clones after liver transplantation. Study details: Until 12-24 months post-transplant, subjects got standard immunosuppression and no induction.

The V and J ends lost 6 bases and 5 bases respectively, with 13 bases between them. The V gene's germline CDR1 is LNHDA and CDR2 SQIVND (reference sequence). This CDR3 is built from 14 residues. Generated by immunoSEQ multiplex PCR, the TCRdb table keeps only in-frame clones and is missing some. The profile shows about 120,000 clones, approximately 90% of them singletons. The material was CD4+ T cells from blood, obtained 12 months after liver transplant. The rearrangement joins TRBV19 to TRBJ2-2; D is possibly TRBD1 (6 bases). This receptor was obtained from a human patient who received a liver transplant. Some T cells may have come from the graft donor. The CDR3 loop is CASRGRGRTGELFF. Here the CDR3 DNA reads TGTGCCAGTAGGGGCAGGGGTCGGACCGGGGAGCTGTTTTTT. Using reference TRBV19 and TRBJ2-2 for the parts outside the CDR3, the full variable domain is DGGITQSPKYLFRKEGQNVTLSCEQNLNHDAMYWYRQDPGQGLRLIYYSQIVNDFQKGDIAEGYSVSREKKESFPLTVTSAQKNPTAFYLCASRGRGRTGELFFGEGSRLTVL.